This TCR beta chain derives from a study of OX40 agonist ivuxolimab in advanced cancers. Background on the study: The patients received agonistic anti-OX40 (CD134) antibody ivuxolimab. Three patients responded partially, comprising one with hepatocellular carcinoma and two with cutaneous melanoma. Patients receiving dose escalation had hepatocellular carcinoma, melanoma, renal cell or head and neck cancer.

V trimming: 3 bases; J trimming: 11 bases; junction bases outside the gene matches: 9. The CDR3 spans 13 residues. Germline V gene lookup returns CDR1 SGHTA and CDR2 FQGNSA. This table comes from immunoSEQ multiplex PCR, and its TCRdb copy is limited to in-frame clones, with some not included. The sample holds about 83,000 clones, 80% to 95% seen once. This TCR was sampled from an adult with an advanced solid tumor such as melanoma, head and neck, liver or kidney cancer. This chain links TRBV7-2 with TRBJ1-1, with TRBD1 matching over 7 bases. The input for sequencing was CD4+ or CD8+ T cells sorted from blood, taken in a trial of the OX40 agonist ivuxolimab. CDR3 sequence reads: CASSFRQGRAAFF. The CDR3, as DNA: TGTGCCAGCAGCTTTAGACAGGGTAGAGCGGCTTTCTTT.